This is a list of T cell receptor beta chains from one sample in a study of CD8+ T cells in alopecia areata. This table comes from immunoSEQ multiplex PCR, and its TCRdb copy is limited to in-frame clones, with some not included. Of about 110,000 clones listed, roughly 55% are singletons. Sequences were obtained from NKG2D-low CD8+ T cells sorted from blood. Receptors originate from a human donor with alopecia areata. The CDR3 runs from the conserved cysteine through the conserved F or W. The D gene is left open where the match is weak. A row's size may be missing; if present it is once, few, many or a size class.

J gene: TRBJ2-3; clone size: .; V gene: TRBV27; D gene: TRBD2; CDR3 length: 15; CDR3 protein: CASSRAGVGTDTQYF; CDR3 DNA: TGTGCCAGCAGCCGAGCGGGAGTAGGGACAGATACGCAGTATTTT
J gene: TRBJ1-2; clone size: .; V gene: TRBV29-1; D gene: TRBD1; CDR3 length: 14; CDR3 protein: CSVYSRQGIYGYTF; CDR3 DNA: TGCAGCGTCTATAGCCGACAGGGAATTTATGGCTACACCTTC
J gene: TRBJ2-6; clone size: .; V gene: TRBV6-1; D gene: .; CDR3 length: 13; CDR3 protein: CASARNGANVLTF; CDR3 DNA: TGTGCCAGCGCCAGGAACGGGGCCAACGTCCTGACTTTC
J gene: TRBJ2-1; clone size: .; V gene: TRBV15; D gene: .; CDR3 length: 17; CDR3 protein: CATSRGVSLSSYNEQFF; CDR3 DNA: TGTGCCACCAGCAGAGGCGTCAGTCTAAGCTCCTACAATGAGCAGTTCTTC
J gene: TRBJ2-7; clone size: .; V gene: TRBV25-1; D gene: .; CDR3 length: 13; CDR3 protein: CASSPRAFGEQYF; CDR3 DNA: TGTGCCAGCTCCCCGCGGGCCTTCGGCGAGCAGTACTTC
J gene: TRBJ2-7; clone size: .; V gene: TRBV29-1; D gene: .; CDR3 length: 15; CDR3 protein: CSVEDDRGDSYEQYF; CDR3 DNA: TGCAGCGTTGAAGATGATAGGGGGGACTCCTACGAGCAGTACTTC
J gene: TRBJ2-7; clone size: .; V gene: TRBV7-9; D gene: TRBD1; CDR3 length: 12; CDR3 protein: CASSSDRAEQYF; CDR3 DNA: TGTGCCAGCAGCTCTGACAGGGCCGAGCAGTACTTC
J gene: TRBJ1-4; clone size: .; V gene: TRBV27; D gene: TRBD1; CDR3 length: 17; CDR3 protein: CASSPLGTGATNEKLFF; CDR3 DNA: TGTGCCAGCAGCCCTCTAGGGACAGGGGCAACTAATGAAAAACTGTTTTTT
J gene: TRBJ2-2; clone size: few; V gene: TRBV5-1; D gene: TRBD1; CDR3 length: 15; CDR3 protein: CASSPNHRGTGELFF; CDR3 DNA: TGCGCCAGCAGCCCGAACCACAGGGGCACCGGGGAGCTGTTTTTT
J gene: TRBJ2-5; clone size: few; V gene: TRBV19; D gene: TRBD2; CDR3 length: 14; CDR3 protein: CASSIREGRETQYF; CDR3 DNA: TGTGCCAGTAGTATAAGGGAGGGCCGGGAGACCCAGTACTTC
J gene: TRBJ2-1; clone size: .; V gene: TRBV28; D gene: .; CDR3 length: 15; CDR3 protein: CASSLGDSGYNEQFF; CDR3 DNA: TGTGCCAGCAGTTTGGGGGACTCAGGCTACAATGAGCAGTTCTTC
J gene: TRBJ2-3; clone size: once; V gene: TRBV9; D gene: TRBD2; CDR3 length: 15; CDR3 protein: CASSPTGTSPDTQYF; CDR3 DNA: TGTGCCAGCAGCCCCACCGGGACTAGCCCAGATACGCAGTATTTT
J gene: TRBJ2-3; clone size: few; V gene: TRBV10-3; D gene: .; CDR3 length: 15; CDR3 protein: CAISPNSMYTDTQYF; CDR3 DNA: TGTGCCATCAGTCCAAATTCTATGTACACAGATACGCAGTATTTT
J gene: TRBJ2-7; clone size: .; V gene: TRBV4-1; D gene: TRBD2; CDR3 length: 15; CDR3 protein: CASSPRTSGTYEQYF; CDR3 DNA: TGCGCCAGCAGCCCCAGGACTAGCGGGACTTACGAGCAGTACTTC
J gene: TRBJ1-2; clone size: few; V gene: TRBV7-3; D gene: TRBD1; CDR3 length: 14; CDR3 protein: CASSPRAGGDGYTF; CDR3 DNA: TGTGCCAGCAGCCCAAGGGCAGGGGGCGATGGCTACACCTTC
J gene: TRBJ1-2; clone size: few; V gene: TRBV2; D gene: TRBD1; CDR3 length: 12; CDR3 protein: CATLTGVGGYTF; CDR3 DNA: TGTGCCACTCTTACAGGGGTAGGCGGCTACACCTTC
J gene: TRBJ2-2; clone size: .; V gene: TRBV5-1; D gene: .; CDR3 length: 15; CDR3 protein: CASSPPGVGRGELFF; CDR3 DNA: TGCGCCAGCAGCCCACCTGGTGTCGGTCGCGGGGAGCTGTTTTTT
J gene: TRBJ2-7; clone size: few; V gene: TRBV7-9; D gene: .; CDR3 length: 14; CDR3 protein: CASSFGTGAYEQYF; CDR3 DNA: TGTGCCAGCAGCTTCGGGACTGGGGCCTACGAGCAGTACTTC
J gene: TRBJ1-5; clone size: .; V gene: TRBV27; D gene: .; CDR3 length: 13; CDR3 protein: CASSDSGNQPQHF; CDR3 DNA: TGTGCCAGCAGCGACAGCGGCAATCAGCCCCAGCATTTT
J gene: TRBJ2-2; clone size: few; V gene: TRBV10-3; D gene: .; CDR3 length: 14; CDR3 protein: CAILTGIGDGELFF; CDR3 DNA: TGTGCCATCTTAACAGGGATTGGTGACGGGGAGCTGTTTTTT
J gene: TRBJ2-3; clone size: .; V gene: TRBV13; D gene: TRBD1; CDR3 length: 14; CDR3 protein: CASSYGTGADTQYF; CDR3 DNA: TGTGCCAGCAGCTACGGGACAGGAGCAGATACGCAGTATTTT
J gene: TRBJ2-7; clone size: .; V gene: TRBV11-2; D gene: TRBD1; CDR3 length: 14; CDR3 protein: CASSLGQGGYEQYF; CDR3 DNA: TGTGCCAGCAGCTTAGGACAGGGGGGCTACGAGCAGTACTTC
J gene: TRBJ2-7; clone size: few; V gene: TRBV7-2; D gene: .; CDR3 length: 13; CDR3 protein: CASTMDFSYEQYF; CDR3 DNA: TGTGCCAGCACTATGGACTTTTCCTACGAGCAGTACTTC
J gene: TRBJ2-7; clone size: .; V gene: TRBV5-1; D gene: .; CDR3 length: 15; CDR3 protein: CASSLAWAESNEQYF; CDR3 DNA: TGCGCCAGCAGCTTGGCCTGGGCTGAATCAAACGAGCAGTACTTC
J gene: TRBJ2-7; clone size: .; V gene: TRBV11-2; D gene: .; CDR3 length: 13; CDR3 protein: CASSHRDRDEQYF; CDR3 DNA: TGTGCCAGCAGCCACCGGGACCGCGATGAGCAGTACTTC
J gene: TRBJ2-7; clone size: .; V gene: TRBV21-1; D gene: .; CDR3 length: 14; CDR3 protein: CASKTTPGSYEQYF; CDR3 DNA: TGTGCCAGCAAAACAACGCCAGGAAGCTACGAGCAGTACTTC
J gene: TRBJ2-5; clone size: .; V gene: TRBV2; D gene: .; CDR3 length: 15; CDR3 protein: CASEGYRLNLPSQYF; CDR3 DNA: TGTGCCAGCGAAGGCTACCGACTGAATCTACCGTCCCAGTACTTC
J gene: TRBJ2-1; clone size: .; V gene: TRBV27; D gene: .; CDR3 length: 15; CDR3 protein: CASGLGTRPYNEQFF; CDR3 DNA: TGTGCCAGCGGTTTAGGGACAAGACCGTACAATGAGCAGTTCTTC
J gene: TRBJ2-2; clone size: .; V gene: TRBV7-2; D gene: .; CDR3 length: 14; CDR3 protein: CASSTHSQTGELFF; CDR3 DNA: TGTGCCAGCAGCACCCACAGCCAAACCGGGGAGCTGTTTTTT
J gene: TRBJ2-1; clone size: few; V gene: TRBV28; D gene: .; CDR3 length: 12; CDR3 protein: CASRQGYNEQFF; CDR3 DNA: TGTGCCAGCAGACAGGGTTACAATGAGCAGTTCTTC
J gene: TRBJ2-1; clone size: .; V gene: TRBV11-2; D gene: TRBD2; CDR3 length: 18; CDR3 protein: CASSLDPLAGHPYNEQFF; CDR3 DNA: TGTGCCAGCAGCTTAGATCCCCTAGCGGGACACCCCTACAATGAGCAGTTCTTC
J gene: TRBJ2-3; clone size: few; V gene: TRBV2; D gene: .; CDR3 length: 13; CDR3 protein: CASSAEATDTQYF; CDR3 DNA: TGTGCCAGCAGCGCCGAAGCGACAGATACGCAGTATTTT